This is a list of T cell receptor beta chains from one sample in a study of response to subunit inactivated influenza vaccine. MiXCR, applied by TCRdb to the RT-PCR reads, yields one record per CDR3 protein. The sample has roughly 500,000 distinct CDR3 sequences; roughly 25% are singletons. Separately, the same data were catalogued under a study of T cells expressing NK-cell markers.

The sample in question was CD4+ T cells sorted from PBMCs, obtained 11 to 12 days after vaccination. These receptors were collected from a man between 45 and 60 years old who received an inactivated influenza vaccine. Each CDR3 is given with its conserved first and last residue. Each record gives: J gene, V gene, CDR3 protein.

>TRBJ2-1|TRBV5-5
CASSLEGLTYNEQFF
>TRBJ1-4|TRBV4-2
CASSQDRGGYEKLFF
>TRBJ2-7|TRBV4-2
CASSQGTGPYEQYF
>TRBJ2-7|TRBV11-2
CASDRSGQAREQYF
>TRBJ2-1|TRBV9
CASSVVLGGGRNEQFF
>TRBJ2-2|TRBV3-1
CASSQDNRNTGELFF
>TRBJ2-1|TRBV7-9
CASSFERSSYNEQFF
>TRBJ2-3|TRBV29-1
CSARPGTSTDTQYF
>TRBJ2-1|TRBV4-1
CASSPRDTGYKEQFF
>TRBJ2-1|TRBV3-1
CASSQGRQSDEQFF
>TRBJ2-2|TRBV29-1
CSIRTVGTGELFF
>TRBJ1-1|TRBV10-3
CAISGTGLMNTEAFF
>TRBJ1-1|TRBV12-3/TRBV12-4
CASGRGNTEAFF
>TRBJ1-6|TRBV7-9
CASSLGGTPSGDLHF
>TRBJ1-2|TRBV6-6
CASTESGVGGYTF
>TRBJ2-5|TRBV10-3
CAISDGGQETQYF
>TRBJ2-3|TRBV10-3
CAISAGLAVTDTQYF
>TRBJ2-7|TRBV6-1
CASRISSARSEQYF
>TRBJ1-6|TRBV20-1
CSARDGRTNSPLHF
>TRBJ2-3|TRBV7-9
CASKLAGTSTDTQYF
>TRBJ2-2|TRBV4-2
CASSQEVWTRNTGELFF
>TRBJ1-2|TRBV12-3/TRBV12-4
CASRRDSPGYGYTF
>TRBJ2-3|TRBV20-1
CSALQTSSPDTQYF
>TRBJ2-3|TRBV15
CATSRDPPGSGRDTDTQYF
>TRBJ1-6|TRBV11-2
CASSSSLDSPLHF
>TRBJ2-1|TRBV29-1
CSGSGGAAAEQFF
>TRBJ2-5|TRBV5-1
CASSLLVYGTQYF
>TRBJ2-5|TRBV20-1
CSARVRGNQETQYF
>TRBJ2-3|TRBV29-1
CSVGGSLAGVGTDTQYF
>TRBJ2-1|TRBV6-2/TRBV6-3
CASSYPQGLSGEQFF
>TRBJ2-5|TRBV27
CASKPGLASETQYF
>TRBJ2-4|TRBV27
CASSGDKGDIQYF
>TRBJ2-5|TRBV6-2/TRBV6-3
CASSEHRGLQETQYF
>TRBJ2-7|TRBV4-1
CASSLTGFTDEQYF
>TRBJ2-7|TRBV6-1
CASRAGREYEQYF
>TRBJ2-7|TRBV7-9
CASSLEGREQYF
>TRBJ2-7|TRBV7-9
CASSTFGTERIYEQYF
>TRBJ2-7|TRBV20-1
CSASVTVSSYEQYF
>TRBJ2-1|TRBV14
CASSQVPGLASNEQFF
>TRBJ2-5|TRBV10-3
CAISSPAGGQETQYF
>TRBJ1-1|TRBV24-1
CATSEGGRNTEAFF
>TRBJ1-6|TRBV13
CASSLMGSPYNSPLHF
>TRBJ1-2|TRBV5-6
CASSMGQTLNYGYTF
>TRBJ1-1|TRBV4-2
CASSQVTDTEAFF
>TRBJ2-1|TRBV10-2
CASSGRVLLSIHNEQFF
>TRBJ2-7|TRBV6-2/TRBV6-3
CASRDDRGGYEQYF